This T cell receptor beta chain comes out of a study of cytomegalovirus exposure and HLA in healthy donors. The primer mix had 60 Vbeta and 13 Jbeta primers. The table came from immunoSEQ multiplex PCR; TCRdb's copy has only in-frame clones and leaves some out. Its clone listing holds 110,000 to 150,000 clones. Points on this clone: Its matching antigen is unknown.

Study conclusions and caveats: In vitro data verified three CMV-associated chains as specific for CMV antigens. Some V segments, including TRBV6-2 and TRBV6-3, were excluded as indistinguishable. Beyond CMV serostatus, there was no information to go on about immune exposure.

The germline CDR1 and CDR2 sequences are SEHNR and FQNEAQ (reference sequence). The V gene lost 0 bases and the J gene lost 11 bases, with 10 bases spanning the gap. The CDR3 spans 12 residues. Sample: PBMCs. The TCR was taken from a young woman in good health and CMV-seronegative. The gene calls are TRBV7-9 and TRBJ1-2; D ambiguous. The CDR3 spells CASSLAGGRYTF. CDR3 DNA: TGTGCCAGCAGCTTAGCAGGAGGCCGGTACACCTTC.